The present T cell receptor beta chain was sequenced within a study of T cell responses to AZD1222 COVID-19 vaccine. Study in general: The study pooled second doses at about 4 or about 12 weeks.

Regarding this clone: What it recognizes is unknown.

Germline V gene sequence: CDR1 SGHTA, CDR2 FQGTGA. CDR3 length: 16 residues. J was trimmed by 2 bases and V by 5 bases; bases with no gene match: 7. Measured with immunoSEQ multiplex PCR; TCRdb has only the in-frame clones, and not every one. The sample includes 130,000 to 150,000 clones, around 91% of them seen just once. General study results and limits: None of the repertoires were sampled until the peak T cell response had passed. Regions left unmutated in variants are reportedly the target of nearly half of spike-specific TCRs. Donors were mostly white British, more females; clonal diversity possibly underestimated.

The J gene is TRBJ2-3, the V gene TRBV7-3, with TRBD2 matching 10 bases. The input for sequencing was peripheral blood, taken on day 0 of AZD1222 vaccination. This clonotype was obtained from an adult in good health. CDR3 sequence: CASSPRLAGITDTQYF. CDR3 nucleotide sequence: TGTGCCAGCAGCCCTAGACTAGCGGGCATCACAGATACGCAGTATTTT.